This T cell receptor (beta chain) is from a study of identical twins. Whole-study results and caveats: Within monozygotic twins, out-of-frame TCR alpha sharing was underestimated by the models.

As regards this clonotype: Its antigen remains unknown.

Template switching, a step in the protocol, added a universal primer site, and cDNA carried unique molecular identifiers. TCRdb itself ran the 5' RACE reads through MiXCR, one entry per CDR3 protein. The sample contains around 1.7 million distinct CDR3 sequences, under 35% of which appear only once. Germline CDR1 reads MNHNY; CDR2 reads SVGAGI (reference sequence). The CDR3 is 14 residues long. This sequence originates from a newborn girl in good health. The chain links TRBV6-6 to TRBJ2-5, with 11 positions matching TRBD1. The tail of the sequence fits TRBJ2-7 better, so the J call may be wrong. Material: cord blood. CDR3: CASSYWDRGGEQYF. The CDR3 DNA reads TGTGCCAGCAGTTACTGGGACAGGGGGGGCGAGCAGTACTTC.